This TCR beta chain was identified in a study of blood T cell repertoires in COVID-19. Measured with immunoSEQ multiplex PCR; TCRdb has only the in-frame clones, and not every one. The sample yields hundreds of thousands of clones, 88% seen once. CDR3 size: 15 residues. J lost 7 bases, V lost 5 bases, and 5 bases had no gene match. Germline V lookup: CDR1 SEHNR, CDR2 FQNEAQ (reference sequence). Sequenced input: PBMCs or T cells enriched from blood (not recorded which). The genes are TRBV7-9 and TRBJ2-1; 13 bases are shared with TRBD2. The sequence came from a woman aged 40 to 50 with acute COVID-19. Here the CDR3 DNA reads TGTGCCAGCAGCCGGGGGACTAGCGGGATAAATGAGCAGTTCTTC. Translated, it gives CASSRGTSGINEQFF.